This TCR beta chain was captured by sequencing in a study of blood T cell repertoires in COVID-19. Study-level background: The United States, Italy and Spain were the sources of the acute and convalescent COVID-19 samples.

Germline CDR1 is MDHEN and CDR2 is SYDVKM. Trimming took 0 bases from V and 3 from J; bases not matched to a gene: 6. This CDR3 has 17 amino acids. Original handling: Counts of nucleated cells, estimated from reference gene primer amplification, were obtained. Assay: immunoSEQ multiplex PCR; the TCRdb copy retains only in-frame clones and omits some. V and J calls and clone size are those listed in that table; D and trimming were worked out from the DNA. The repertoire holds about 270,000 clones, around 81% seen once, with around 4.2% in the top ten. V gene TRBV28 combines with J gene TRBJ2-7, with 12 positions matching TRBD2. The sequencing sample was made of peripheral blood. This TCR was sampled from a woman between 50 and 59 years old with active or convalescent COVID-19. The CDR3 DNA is TGTGCCAGCAGTTTATGGCTAGCGGGAGGGTCGTTCTACGAGCAGTACTTC. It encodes CASSLWLAGGSFYEQYF.